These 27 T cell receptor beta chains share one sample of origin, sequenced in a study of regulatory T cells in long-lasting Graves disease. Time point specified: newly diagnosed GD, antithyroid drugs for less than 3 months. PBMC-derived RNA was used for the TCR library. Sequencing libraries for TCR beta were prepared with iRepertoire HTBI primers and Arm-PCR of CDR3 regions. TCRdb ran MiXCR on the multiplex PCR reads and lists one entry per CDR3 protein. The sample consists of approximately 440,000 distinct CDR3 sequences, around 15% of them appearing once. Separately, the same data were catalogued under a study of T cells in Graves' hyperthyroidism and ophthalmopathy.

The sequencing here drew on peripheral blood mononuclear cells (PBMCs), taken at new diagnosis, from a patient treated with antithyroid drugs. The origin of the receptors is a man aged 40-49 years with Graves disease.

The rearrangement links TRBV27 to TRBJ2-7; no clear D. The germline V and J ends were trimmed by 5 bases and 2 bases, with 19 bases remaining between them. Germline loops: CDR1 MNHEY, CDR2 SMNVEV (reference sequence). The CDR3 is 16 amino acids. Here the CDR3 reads CASSPIQTDDPYEQYF. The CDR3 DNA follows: TGTGCCAGCAGTCCCATACAGACGGACGACCCCTACGAGCAGTACTTC.

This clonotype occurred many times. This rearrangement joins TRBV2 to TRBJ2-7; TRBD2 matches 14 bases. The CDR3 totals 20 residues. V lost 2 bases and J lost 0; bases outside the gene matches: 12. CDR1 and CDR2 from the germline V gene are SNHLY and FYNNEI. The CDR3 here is CASSEPRRLAGGPYSYEQYF. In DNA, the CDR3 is TGTGCCAGCAGTGAACCTCGCAGACTAGCGGGAGGGCCTTACTCCTACGAGCAGTACTTC.

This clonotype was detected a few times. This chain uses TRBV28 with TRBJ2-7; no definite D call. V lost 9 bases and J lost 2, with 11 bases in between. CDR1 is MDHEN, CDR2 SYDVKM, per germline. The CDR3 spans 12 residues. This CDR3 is CASYGPPYEQYF. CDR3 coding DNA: TGTGCCAGTTACGGACCCCCCTACGAGCAGTACTTC.

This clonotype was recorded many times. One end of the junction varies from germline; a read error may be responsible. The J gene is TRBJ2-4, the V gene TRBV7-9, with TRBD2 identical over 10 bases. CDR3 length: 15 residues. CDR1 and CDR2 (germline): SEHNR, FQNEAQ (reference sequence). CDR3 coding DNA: TGTGCCAGCAGTGAAAGCGGGCTAGCGGGAGCGGTTGGGGACTTC. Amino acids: CASSESGLAGAVGDF.

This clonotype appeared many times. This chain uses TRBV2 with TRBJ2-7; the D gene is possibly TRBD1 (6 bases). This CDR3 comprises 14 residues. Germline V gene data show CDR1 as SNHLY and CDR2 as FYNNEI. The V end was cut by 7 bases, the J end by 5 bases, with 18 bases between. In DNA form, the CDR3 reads TGTGCCAGCAAATCGGACAGTACTAGAGACGAGCAGTACTTC. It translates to CASKSDSTRDEQYF.

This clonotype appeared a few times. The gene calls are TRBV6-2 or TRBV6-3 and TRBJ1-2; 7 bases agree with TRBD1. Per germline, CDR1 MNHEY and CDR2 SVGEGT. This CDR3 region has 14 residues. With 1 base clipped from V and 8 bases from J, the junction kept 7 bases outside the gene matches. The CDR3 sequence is CASSYLRQGGGYTF. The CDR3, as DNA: TGTGCCAGCAGTTACTTGCGACAGGGCGGAGGCTACACCTTC.

The chain's CDR3 is CAWSLILNTEAFF. DNA of the CDR3: TGTGCCTGGAGCTTAATTCTGAACACTGAAGCTTTCTTT. The chain uses TRBV30 and TRBJ1-1; D is unclear. The CDR3 is 13 residues long. V gave up 3 bases and J gave up 0 bases, with 8 bases separating them. From germline, CDR1 is GTSNPN and CDR2 SVGIG (reference sequence).

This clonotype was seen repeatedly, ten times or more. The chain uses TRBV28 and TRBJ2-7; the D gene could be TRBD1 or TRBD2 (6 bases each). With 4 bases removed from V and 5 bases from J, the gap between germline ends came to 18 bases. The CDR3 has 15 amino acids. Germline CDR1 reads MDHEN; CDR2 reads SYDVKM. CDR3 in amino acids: CASSSRRTGRNEQYF. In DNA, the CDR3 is TGTGCCAGCAGTTCGAGGCGAACAGGGAGGAACGAGCAGTACTTC.

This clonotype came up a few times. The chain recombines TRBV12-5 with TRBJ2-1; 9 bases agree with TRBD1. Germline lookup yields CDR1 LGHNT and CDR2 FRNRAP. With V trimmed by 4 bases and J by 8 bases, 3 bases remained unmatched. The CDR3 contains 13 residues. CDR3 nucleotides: TGTGCTAGTGGTTACAGGGACAGGGATGAGCAGTTCTTC. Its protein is CASGYRDRDEQFF.

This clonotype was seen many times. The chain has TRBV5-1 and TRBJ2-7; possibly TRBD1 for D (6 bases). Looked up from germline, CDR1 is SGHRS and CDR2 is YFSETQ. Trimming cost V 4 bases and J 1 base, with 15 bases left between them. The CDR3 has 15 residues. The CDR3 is CASSPGRQASYEQYF. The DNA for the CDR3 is TGCGCCAGCAGCCCTGGTCGACAGGCGTCCTACGAGCAGTACTTC. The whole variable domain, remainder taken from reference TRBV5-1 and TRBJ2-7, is KAGVTQTPRYLIKTRGQQVTLSCSPISGHRSVSWYQQTPGQGLQFLFEYFSETQRNKGNFPGRFSGRQFSNSRSEMNVSTLELGDSALYLCASSPGRQASYEQYFGPGTRLTVT.

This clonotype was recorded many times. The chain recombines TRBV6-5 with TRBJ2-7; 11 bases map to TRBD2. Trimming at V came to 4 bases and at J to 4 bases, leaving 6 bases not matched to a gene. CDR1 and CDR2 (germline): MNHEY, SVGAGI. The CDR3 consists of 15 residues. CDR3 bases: TGTGCCAGCAGTTCACTAGCGGGAGCAGGGTACGAGCAGTACTTC. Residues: CASSSLAGAGYEQYF.

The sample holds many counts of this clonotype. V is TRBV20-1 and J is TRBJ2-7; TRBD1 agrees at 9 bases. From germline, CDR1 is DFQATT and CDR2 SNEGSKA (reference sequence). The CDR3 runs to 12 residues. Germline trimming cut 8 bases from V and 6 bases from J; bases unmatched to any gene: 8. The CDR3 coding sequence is TGCAGTACGCACAGGGGACAGGGCGAGCAGTACTTC. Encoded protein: CSTHRGQGEQYF.

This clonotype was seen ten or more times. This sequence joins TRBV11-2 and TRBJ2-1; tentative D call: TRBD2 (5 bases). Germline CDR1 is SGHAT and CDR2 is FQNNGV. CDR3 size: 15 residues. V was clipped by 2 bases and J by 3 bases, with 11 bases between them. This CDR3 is CASSLLVRVYNEQFF. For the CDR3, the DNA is TGTGCCAGCAGCTTATTGGTGCGGGTCTACAATGAGCAGTTCTTC.

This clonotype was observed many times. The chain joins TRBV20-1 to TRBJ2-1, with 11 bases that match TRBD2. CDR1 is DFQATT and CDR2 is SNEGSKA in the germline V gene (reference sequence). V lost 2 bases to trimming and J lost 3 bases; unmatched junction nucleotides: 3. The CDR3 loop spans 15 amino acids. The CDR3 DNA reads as TGCAGTGCTAGATCCCTAGCGGGAGGCTACAATGAGCAGTTCTTC. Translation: CSARSLAGGYNEQFF.

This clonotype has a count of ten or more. CDR3 region: CASSESDGSNQPQHF. CDR3 bases: TGTGCCAGCAGTGAGTCCGACGGAAGCAATCAGCCCCAGCATTTT. This chain links TRBV6-1 with TRBJ1-5; D remains ambiguous. Trimming cost V 3 bases and J 1 base, with 10 bases left between them. The germline gives CDR1 MNHNS, CDR2 SASEGT. This CDR3 has 15 amino acids.

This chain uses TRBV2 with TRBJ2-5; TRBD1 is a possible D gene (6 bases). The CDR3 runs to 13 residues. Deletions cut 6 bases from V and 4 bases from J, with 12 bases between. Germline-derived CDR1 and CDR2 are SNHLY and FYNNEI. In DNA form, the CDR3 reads TGTGCCAGCAGGCAGACAGGAGGAGAGACCCAGTACTTC. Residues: CASRQTGGETQYF.

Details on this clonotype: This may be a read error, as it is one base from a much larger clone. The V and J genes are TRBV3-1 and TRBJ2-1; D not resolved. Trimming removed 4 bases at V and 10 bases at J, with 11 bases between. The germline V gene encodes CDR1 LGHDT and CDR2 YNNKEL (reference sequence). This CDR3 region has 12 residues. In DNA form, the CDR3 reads TGTGCCAGCAGCCTAGCAACCTACGAGCAGTTCTTC. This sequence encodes CASSLATYEQFF.

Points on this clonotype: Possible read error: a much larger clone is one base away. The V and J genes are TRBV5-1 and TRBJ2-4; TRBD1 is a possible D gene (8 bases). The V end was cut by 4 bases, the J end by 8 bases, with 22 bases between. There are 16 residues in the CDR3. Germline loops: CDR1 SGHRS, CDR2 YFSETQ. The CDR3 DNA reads TGCGCCAGCAGCCGCGGGGACAGGCCGGGAGGAGACATTCAGTACTTC. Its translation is CASSRGDRPGGDIQYF. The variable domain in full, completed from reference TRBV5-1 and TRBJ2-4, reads KAGVTQTPRYLIKTRGQQVTLSCSPISGHRSVSWYQQTPGQGLQFLFEYFSETQRNKGNFPGRFSGRQFSNSRSEMNVSTLELGDSALYLCASSRGDRPGGDIQYFGAGTRLSVL.

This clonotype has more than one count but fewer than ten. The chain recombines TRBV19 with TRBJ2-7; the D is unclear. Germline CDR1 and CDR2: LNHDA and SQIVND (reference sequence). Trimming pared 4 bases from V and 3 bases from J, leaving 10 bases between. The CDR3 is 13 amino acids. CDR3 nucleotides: TGTGCCAGTAGTACCACTGGATTCTACGAGCAGTACTTC. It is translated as CASSTTGFYEQYF. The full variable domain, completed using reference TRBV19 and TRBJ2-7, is DGGITQSPKYLFRKEGQNVTLSCEQNLNHDAMYWYRQDPGQGLRLIYYSQIVNDFQKGDIAEGYSVSREKKESFPLTVTSAQKNPTAFYLCASSTTGFYEQYFGPGTRLTVT.

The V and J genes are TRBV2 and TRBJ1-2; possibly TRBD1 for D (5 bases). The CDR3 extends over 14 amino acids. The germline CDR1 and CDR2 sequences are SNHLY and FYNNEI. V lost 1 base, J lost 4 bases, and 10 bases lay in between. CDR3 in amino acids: CASSEGDGLYGYTF. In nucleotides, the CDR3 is TGTGCCAGCAGTGAAGGGGACGGACTCTATGGCTACACCTTC.

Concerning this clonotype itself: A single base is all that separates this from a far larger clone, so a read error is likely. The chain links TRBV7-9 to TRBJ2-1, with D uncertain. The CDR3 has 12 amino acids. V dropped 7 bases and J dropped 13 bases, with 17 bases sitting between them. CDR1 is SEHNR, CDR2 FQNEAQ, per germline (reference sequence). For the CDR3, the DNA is TGTGCCAGCACTTGGTACCAAGAGACCCAGTTCTTC. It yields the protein CASTWYQETQFF.

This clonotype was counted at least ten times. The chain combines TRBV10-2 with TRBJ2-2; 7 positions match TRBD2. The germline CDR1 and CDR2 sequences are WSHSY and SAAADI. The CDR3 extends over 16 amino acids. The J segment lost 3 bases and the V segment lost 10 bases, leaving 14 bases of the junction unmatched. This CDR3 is CATGGTASGDTGELFF. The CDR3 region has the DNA TGCGCCACGGGGGGTACGGCTAGCGGCGACACCGGGGAGCTGTTTTTT.

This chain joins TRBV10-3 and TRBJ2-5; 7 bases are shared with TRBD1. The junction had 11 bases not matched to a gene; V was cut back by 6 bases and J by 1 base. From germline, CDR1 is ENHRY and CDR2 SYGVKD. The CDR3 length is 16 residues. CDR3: CAISITKQGIQETQYF. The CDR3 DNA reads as TGTGCCATCAGCATTACAAAACAGGGGATCCAAGAGACCCAGTACTTC.

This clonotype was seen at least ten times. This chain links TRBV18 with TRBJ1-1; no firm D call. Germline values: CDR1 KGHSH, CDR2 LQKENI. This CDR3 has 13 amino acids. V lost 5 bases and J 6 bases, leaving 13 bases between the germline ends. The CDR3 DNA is TGTGCCAGCTCAACGGGTCGCGGGTCTGAAGCTTTCTTT. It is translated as CASSTGRGSEAFF. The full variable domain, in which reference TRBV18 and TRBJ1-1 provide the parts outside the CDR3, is NAGVMQNPRHLVRRRGQEARLRCSPMKGHSHVYWYRQLPEEGLKFMVYLQKENIIDESGMPKERFSAEFPKEGPSILRIQQVVRGDSAAYFCASSTGRGSEAFFGQGTRLTVV.

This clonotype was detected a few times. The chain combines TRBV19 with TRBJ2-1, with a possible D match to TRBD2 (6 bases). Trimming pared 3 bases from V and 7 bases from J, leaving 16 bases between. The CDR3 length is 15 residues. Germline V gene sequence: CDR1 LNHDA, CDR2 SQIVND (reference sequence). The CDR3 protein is CASSIGGPSINEQFF. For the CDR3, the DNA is TGTGCCAGTAGTATCGGAGGGCCCTCAATTAATGAGCAGTTCTTC.

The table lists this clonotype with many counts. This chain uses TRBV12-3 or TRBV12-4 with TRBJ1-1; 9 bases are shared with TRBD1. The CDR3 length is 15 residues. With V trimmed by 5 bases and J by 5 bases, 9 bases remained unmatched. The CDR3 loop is CASSHRQGVLTEAFF. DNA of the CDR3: TGTGCCAGCAGTCACCGACAGGGGGTTTTAACTGAAGCTTTCTTT.

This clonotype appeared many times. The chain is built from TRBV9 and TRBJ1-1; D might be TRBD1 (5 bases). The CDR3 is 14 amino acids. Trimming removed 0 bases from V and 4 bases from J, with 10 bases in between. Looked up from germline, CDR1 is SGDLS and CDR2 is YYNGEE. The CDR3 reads CASSVDSRGTEAFF. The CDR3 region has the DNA TGTGCCAGCAGCGTAGACTCAAGGGGCACTGAAGCTTTCTTT.